Included here is one T cell receptor beta chain sequence, with context. Its matching antigen is unknown. Trimming stripped 1 base from V and 7 bases from J, with 11 bases between. CDR1 and CDR2 from the germline V gene are SGHTA and FQGNSA. The CDR3 covers 15 residues. Primers for the PCR totalled 60 Vbeta and 13 Jbeta. Only in-frame clones appear in the TCRdb table, and some are missing; sequencing was by immunoSEQ multiplex PCR. The table has 200,000 or so clones, 60% to 85% seen once. The sample comes from a study of cytomegalovirus exposure and HLA in healthy donors. General observations from the study: Within an earlier analysis, most TCR beta V segments proved productive either about 90% or about 30% of the time.

The origin of this receptor is a man aged 40-55 years in good health and CMV-seronegative. Sequences were obtained from PBMCs. The V gene is TRBV7-2, the J gene TRBJ1-6; TRBD1 might be the D (5 bases). Here the CDR3 DNA reads TGTGCCAGCAGCTTAGGGGAGGGGAGGAATTCACCCCTCCACTTT. Its protein product is CASSLGEGRNSPLHF.